This TCR beta chain was obtained from a study of neurological immune-mediated disorders. TCRdb reprocessed the 5' RACE reads via MiXCR and lists one record per CDR3 protein. In the table there are 26,000 or so distinct CDR3 sequences, around 21% of which are singletons. Overall study results and limits: No sharing of CDR3 amino acid sequences was observed among expanded clones across subjects, suggesting private repertoires in all groups.

This clonotype ranks as medium-sized. Its cognate antigen is unknown. A blood bank in Maryland, USA, provided the volunteers who served as healthy controls. Unsorted libraries were derived from 2 million PBMCs stored at -80 C. The sequence was obtained from a woman between 55 and 75 years old in good health. Material for sequencing was PBMCs.

CDR3 sequence: CATSDSGPYEQYF. Written as DNA, the CDR3 is TGTGCCACCAGTGACTCCGGGCCCTACGAGCAGTACTTC. The rearrangement joins TRBV24-1 to TRBJ2-7, with D unresolved. From germline, CDR1 is KGHDR and CDR2 SFDVKD. V lost 4 bases and J 2 bases, leaving 8 bases between the germline ends. The CDR3 is made up of 13 amino acids.